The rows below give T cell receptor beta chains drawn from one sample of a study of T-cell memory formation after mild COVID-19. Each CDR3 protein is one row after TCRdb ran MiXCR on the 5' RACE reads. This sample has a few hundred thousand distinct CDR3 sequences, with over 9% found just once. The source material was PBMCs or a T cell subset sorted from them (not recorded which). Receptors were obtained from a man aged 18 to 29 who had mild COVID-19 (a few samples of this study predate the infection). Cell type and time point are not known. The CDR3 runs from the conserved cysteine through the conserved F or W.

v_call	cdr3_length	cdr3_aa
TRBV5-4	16	CASSELAGLYPGELFF
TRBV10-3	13	CAISMGNTGELFF
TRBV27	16	CASSPSGTSGYNEQFF
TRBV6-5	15	CASMWSATHTGELFF
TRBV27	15	CASSSWTGTEDTQYF
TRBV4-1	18	CASSHVNALAGRQESQYF
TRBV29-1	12	CSVVGTDTEAFF
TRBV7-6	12	CASSSLSYGYTF
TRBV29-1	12	CSVEGEAYEQYF
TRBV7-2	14	CASSKWGGTYEQYF
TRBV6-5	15	CASSYAGAMYNEQFF
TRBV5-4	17	CASSLDGGGPVGNEQFF
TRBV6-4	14	CASSDSAGGFVQFF
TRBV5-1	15	CASSKNPSQGDEQYF